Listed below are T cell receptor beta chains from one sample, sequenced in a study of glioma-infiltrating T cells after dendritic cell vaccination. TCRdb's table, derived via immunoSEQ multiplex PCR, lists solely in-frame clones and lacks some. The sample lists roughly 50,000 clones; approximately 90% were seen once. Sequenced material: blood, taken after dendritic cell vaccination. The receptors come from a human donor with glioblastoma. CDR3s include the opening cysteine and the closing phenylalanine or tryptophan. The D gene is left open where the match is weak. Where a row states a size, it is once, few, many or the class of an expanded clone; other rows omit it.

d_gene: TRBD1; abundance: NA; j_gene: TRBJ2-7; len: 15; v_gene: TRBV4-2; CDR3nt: TGTGCCAGCAGCCAAGACTACAGGGGGATCTACGAGCAGTACTTC; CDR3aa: CASSQDYRGIYEQYF
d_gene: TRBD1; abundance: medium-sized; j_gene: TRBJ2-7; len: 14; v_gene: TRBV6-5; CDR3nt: TGTGCCAGCAGCCCCGGGACAGGGAGGTACGAGCAGTACTTC; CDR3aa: CASSPGTGRYEQYF
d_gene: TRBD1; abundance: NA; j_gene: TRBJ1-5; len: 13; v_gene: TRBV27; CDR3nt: TGTGCCAGCCGGACGGGACAGGATTCGCCCCAGCATTTT; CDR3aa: CASRTGQDSPQHF
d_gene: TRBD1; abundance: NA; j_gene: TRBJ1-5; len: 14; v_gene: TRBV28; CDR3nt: TGTGCCACCCACCGAGGGGGCGCGGGGCAGCCCCAGCATTTT; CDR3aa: CATHRGGAGQPQHF
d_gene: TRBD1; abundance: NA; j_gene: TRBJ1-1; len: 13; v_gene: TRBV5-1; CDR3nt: TGCGCCAGCGCTACAGGGGAGAACACTGAAGCTTTCTTT; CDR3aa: CASATGENTEAFF
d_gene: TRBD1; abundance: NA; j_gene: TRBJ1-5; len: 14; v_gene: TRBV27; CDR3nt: TGTGCCAGCAGTCCTAGGGACAGTTTTCAGCCCCAGCATTTT; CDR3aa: CASSPRDSFQPQHF
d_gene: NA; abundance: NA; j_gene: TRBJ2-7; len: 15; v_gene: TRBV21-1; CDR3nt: TGTGCCAGCAGCAAGGGACGAGCGGGTTCCTACGAGCAGTACTTC; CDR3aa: CASSKGRAGSYEQYF
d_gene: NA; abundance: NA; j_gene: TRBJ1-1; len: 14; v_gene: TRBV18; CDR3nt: TGTGCCAGCTCACCGCCGGGGTTGAGCACTGAAGCTTTCTTT; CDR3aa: CASSPPGLSTEAFF
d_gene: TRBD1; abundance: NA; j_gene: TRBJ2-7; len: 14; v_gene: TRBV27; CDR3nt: TGTGCCAGCAGTTTAGGACAGGGTGGATACGAGCAGTACTTC; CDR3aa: CASSLGQGGYEQYF
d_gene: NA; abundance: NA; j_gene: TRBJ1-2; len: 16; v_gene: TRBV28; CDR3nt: TGTGCCAGCAGTTTATATAGCCAGGACTATAACTATGGCTACACCTTC; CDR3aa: CASSLYSQDYNYGYTF
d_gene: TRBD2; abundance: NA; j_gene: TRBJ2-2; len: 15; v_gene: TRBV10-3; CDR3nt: TGTGCCATCAGGATGACTAGCGGTAACACCGGGGAGCTGTTTTTT; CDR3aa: CAIRMTSGNTGELFF
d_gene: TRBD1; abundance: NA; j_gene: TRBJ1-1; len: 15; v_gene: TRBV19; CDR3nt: TGTGCCAGTAGTAGTTCAGGGGGCGTGAACACTGAAGCTTTCTTT; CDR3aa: CASSSSGGVNTEAFF
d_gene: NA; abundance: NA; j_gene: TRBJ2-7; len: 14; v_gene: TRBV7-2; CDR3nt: TGTGCCAGCAGCCCACGGGGGACCTCCTACGAGCAGTACTTC; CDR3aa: CASSPRGTSYEQYF
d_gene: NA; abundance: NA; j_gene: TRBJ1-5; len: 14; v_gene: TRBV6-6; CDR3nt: TGTGCCAGCAGTTCACAGGGTGTTGTGCAGCCCCAGCATTTT; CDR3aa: CASSSQGVVQPQHF
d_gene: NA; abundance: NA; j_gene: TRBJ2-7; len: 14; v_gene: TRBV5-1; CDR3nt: TGCGCCAGCAGCTTGGGGGACAACAACTACGAGCAGTACTTC; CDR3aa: CASSLGDNNYEQYF
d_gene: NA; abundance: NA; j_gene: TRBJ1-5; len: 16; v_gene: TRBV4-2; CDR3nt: TGTGCCAGCAGCCAAGATACGGGAGGGGGCAATCAGCCCCAGCATTTT; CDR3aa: CASSQDTGGGNQPQHF
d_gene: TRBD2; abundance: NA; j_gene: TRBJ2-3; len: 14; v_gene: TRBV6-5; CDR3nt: TGTGCCAGCATTCCGGGACTACACACAGATACGCAGTATTTT; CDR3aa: CASIPGLHTDTQYF
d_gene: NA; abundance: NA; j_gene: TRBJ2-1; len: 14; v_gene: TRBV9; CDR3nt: TGTGCCAGCAGCCAGGGGAGCTCCTACAATGAGCAGTTCTTC; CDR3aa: CASSQGSSYNEQFF
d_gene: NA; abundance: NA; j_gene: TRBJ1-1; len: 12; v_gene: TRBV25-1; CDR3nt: TGTGCCAGCAGTCTAATAAAGGGAGTCGCTTTCTTT; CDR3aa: CASSLIKGVAFF
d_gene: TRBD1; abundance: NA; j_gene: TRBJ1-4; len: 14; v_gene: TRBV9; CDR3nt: TGTGCCAGCAGCCCTAGACAGGGTGGTGAAAAACTGTTTTTT; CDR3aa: CASSPRQGGEKLFF
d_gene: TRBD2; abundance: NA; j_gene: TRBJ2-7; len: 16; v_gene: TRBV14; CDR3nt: TGTGCCAGCAGTCGAGGACTAGCGGGACCCCCCTACGAGCAGTACTTC; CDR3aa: CASSRGLAGPPYEQYF
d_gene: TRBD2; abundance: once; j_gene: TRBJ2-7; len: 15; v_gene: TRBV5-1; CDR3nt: TGCGCCAGCAGCCCGCAGGGCGGGGGACGCTCAGAGCAGTACTTC; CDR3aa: CASSPQGGGRSEQYF
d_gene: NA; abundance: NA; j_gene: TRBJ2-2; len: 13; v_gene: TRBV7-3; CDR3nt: TGTGCCAGCAGCTTAACCGGCACCGGGGAGCTGTTTTTT; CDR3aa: CASSLTGTGELFF
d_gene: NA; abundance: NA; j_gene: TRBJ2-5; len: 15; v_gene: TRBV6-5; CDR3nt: TGTGCCAGCAGTTACACCGGGGGAGTACAAGAGACCCAGTACTTC; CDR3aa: CASSYTGGVQETQYF
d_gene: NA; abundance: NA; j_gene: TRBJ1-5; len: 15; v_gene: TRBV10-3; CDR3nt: TGTGCCATCAGTGGACAGATCGATCGCAATCAGCCCCAGCATTTT; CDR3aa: CAISGQIDRNQPQHF
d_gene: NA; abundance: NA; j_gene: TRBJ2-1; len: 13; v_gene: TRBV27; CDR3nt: TGTGCCAGCAGTTTCGGGTCCAGCAATGAGCAGTTCTTC; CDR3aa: CASSFGSSNEQFF
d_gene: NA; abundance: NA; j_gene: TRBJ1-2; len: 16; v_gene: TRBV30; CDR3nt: TGTGCCTGGAGTGTTAATAGTTTTGGTAGAAACTATGGCTACACCTTC; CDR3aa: CAWSVNSFGRNYGYTF
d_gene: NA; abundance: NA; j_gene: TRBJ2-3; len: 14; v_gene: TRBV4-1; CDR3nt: TGCGCCAGCAGCCAAGATCTTGGCGGAGATACGCAGTATTTT; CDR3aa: CASSQDLGGDTQYF
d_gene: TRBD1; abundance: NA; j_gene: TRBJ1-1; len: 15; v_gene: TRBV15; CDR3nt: TGTGCCACCAGCAGGGGGGGACAGGGAATGACTGAAGCTTTCTTT; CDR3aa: CATSRGGQGMTEAFF
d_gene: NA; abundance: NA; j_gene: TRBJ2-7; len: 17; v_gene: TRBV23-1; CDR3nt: TGCGCCAGCAGTCAAGTTTCGCAGGGGCTAACGACCTACGAGCAGTACTTC; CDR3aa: CASSQVSQGLTTYEQYF
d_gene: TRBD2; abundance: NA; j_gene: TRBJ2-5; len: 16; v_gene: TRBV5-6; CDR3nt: TGTGCCAGCAGCTTGTGGGCTAGCGGGAGGGGAGAGACCCAGTACTTC; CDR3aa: CASSLWASGRGETQYF
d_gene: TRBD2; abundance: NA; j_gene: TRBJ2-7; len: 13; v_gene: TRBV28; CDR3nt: TGTGCCAGCCTCTCTGCGGGAGTGTACGAGCAGTACTTC; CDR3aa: CASLSAGVYEQYF
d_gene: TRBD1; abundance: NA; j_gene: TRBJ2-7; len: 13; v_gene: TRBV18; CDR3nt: TGTGCCAGCTCACCAGCAGGGGGCGACGAGCAGTACTTC; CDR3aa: CASSPAGGDEQYF
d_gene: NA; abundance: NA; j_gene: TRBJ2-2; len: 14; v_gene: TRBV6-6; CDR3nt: TGTGCCAGCTTGGGACAACCGAACACCGGGGAGCTGTTTTTT; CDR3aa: CASLGQPNTGELFF
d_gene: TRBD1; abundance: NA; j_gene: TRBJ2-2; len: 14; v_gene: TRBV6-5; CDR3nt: TGTGCCAGCAGCCCCGGGACAGGGCCCGGGGAGCTGTTTTTT; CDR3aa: CASSPGTGPGELFF
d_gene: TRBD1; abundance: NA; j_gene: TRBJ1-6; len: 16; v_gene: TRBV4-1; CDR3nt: TGCGCCAGCAGCCAAGCAACGGGACAGGGTAATTCACCCCTCCACTTT; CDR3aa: CASSQATGQGNSPLHF
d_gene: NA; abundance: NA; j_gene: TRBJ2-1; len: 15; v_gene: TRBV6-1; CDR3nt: TGTGCCAGCAGGGAACAGTCCTTGAACAGCGGGGAGCAGTTCTTC; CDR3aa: CASREQSLNSGEQFF
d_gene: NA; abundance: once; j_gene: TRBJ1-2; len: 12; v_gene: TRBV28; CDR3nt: TGTGCCAGCAGTTTGAACAGCTATGGCTACACCTTC; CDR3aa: CASSLNSYGYTF
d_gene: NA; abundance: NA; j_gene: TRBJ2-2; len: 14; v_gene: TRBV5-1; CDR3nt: TGCGCCAGCGCACAGGTATTGGACACCGGGGAGCTGTTTTTT; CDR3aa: CASAQVLDTGELFF
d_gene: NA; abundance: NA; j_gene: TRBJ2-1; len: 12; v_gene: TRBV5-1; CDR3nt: TGCGCCAGCAGCTTGGCAGGGGATGAGCAGTTCTTC; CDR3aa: CASSLAGDEQFF
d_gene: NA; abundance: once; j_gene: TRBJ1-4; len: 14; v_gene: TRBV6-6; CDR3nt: TGTGCCAGCAGTACCCAGGGTAGGAGTGAAAAACTGTTTTTT; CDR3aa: CASSTQGRSEKLFF
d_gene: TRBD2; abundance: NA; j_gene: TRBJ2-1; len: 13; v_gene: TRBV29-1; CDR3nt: TGCAGCGTCCCCAGGACTAGCGGGATTGAGCAGTTCTTC; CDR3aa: CSVPRTSGIEQFF
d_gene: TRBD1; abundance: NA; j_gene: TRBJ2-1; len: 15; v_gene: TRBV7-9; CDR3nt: TGTGCCAGCAGCACACGGACAGGGGTGGGCAATGAGCAGTTCTTC; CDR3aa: CASSTRTGVGNEQFF
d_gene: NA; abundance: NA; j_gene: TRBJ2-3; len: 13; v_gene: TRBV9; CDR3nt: TGTGCCAGCAGCCCGAGAAGGGGGGATACGCAGTATTTT; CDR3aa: CASSPRRGDTQYF
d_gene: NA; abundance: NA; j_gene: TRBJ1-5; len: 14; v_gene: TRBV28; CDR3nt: TGTGCCAGCAGTGCACAGGTAAGCAATCAGCCCCAGCATTTT; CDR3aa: CASSAQVSNQPQHF
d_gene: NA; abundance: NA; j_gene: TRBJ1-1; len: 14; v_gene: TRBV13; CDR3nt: TGTGCCAGCAGCGTAGACAGGTTGGTCCCTGAAGCTTTCTTT; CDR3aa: CASSVDRLVPEAFF
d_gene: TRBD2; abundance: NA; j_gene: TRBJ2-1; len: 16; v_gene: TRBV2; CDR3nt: TGTGCCAGCAGTACCAGACTAGCGGGAGTCGGTGGTGAGCAGTTCTTC; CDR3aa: CASSTRLAGVGGEQFF
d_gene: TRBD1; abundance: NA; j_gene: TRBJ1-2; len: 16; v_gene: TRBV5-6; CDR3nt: TGTGCCAGCAGCCTCCGGACAGGTCTGGGGAAGTCTGGCTACACCTTC; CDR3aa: CASSLRTGLGKSGYTF
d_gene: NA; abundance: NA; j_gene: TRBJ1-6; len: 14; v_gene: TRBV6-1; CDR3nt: TGTGCCAGCAGAATACAGGGAAATAATTCACCCCTCCACTTT; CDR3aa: CASRIQGNNSPLHF
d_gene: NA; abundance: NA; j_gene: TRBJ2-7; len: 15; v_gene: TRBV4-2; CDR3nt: TGTGCCAGCAGCCAAGAGAGGGCGGAAACATACGAGCAGTACTTC; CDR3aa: CASSQERAETYEQYF
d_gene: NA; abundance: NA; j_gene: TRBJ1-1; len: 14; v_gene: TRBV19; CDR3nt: TGTGCCAGTAAGTATCGGGTCTTGAACACTGAAGCTTTCTTT; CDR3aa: CASKYRVLNTEAFF
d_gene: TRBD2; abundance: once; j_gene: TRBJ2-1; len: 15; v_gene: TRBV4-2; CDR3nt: TGTGCCAGCAGCCAACCTAGCGGATCCTACAATGAGCAGTTCTTC; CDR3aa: CASSQPSGSYNEQFF
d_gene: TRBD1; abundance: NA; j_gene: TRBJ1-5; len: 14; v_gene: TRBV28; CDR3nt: TGTGCCAGCAGGGGGGGACAGGGGAATCAGCCCCAGCATTTT; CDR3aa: CASRGGQGNQPQHF
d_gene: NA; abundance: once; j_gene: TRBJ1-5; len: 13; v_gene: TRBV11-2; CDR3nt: TGTGCCAGCAGCTTAGAATGGAGCCAGCCCCAGCATTTT; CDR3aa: CASSLEWSQPQHF